This TCR beta chain was identified in a study of T cells in Graves' hyperthyroidism and ophthalmopathy. There are 16 residues in the CDR3. Germline loops: CDR1 SEHNR, CDR2 FQNEAQ (reference sequence). After removal of 6 bases from V and 7 bases from J, the junction contained 9 bases not matched to a gene. RNA transcripts were the template for amplifying TCR beta CDR3 regions. First-round RT-PCR targeting the TCR CDR3 was performed with the HTBI primer set. TCRdb analysed the multiplex PCR reads with MiXCR anew, one entry per CDR3 protein. The repertoire has 300,000 to 400,000 distinct CDR3 sequences, about 14% of them found once; the top ten carry roughly 11%. The diagnoses drew upon clinical symptoms, serum thyroxine and TRAb, thyroid ultrasound and orbital computed tomography.

Sequences were obtained from blood. The chain joins TRBV7-9 to TRBJ2-2, with TRBD2 identical over 12 bases. This sequence originates from a woman aged 55-70 years with Graves' hyperthyroidism. The CDR3 loop is CASSSTSGRSRGELFF. CDR3 nucleotides: TGTGCCAGCAGTTCGACTAGCGGGAGATCGCGCGGGGAGCTGTTTTTT.